The clone carrying this T cell receptor beta chain was recorded only once. Its target is not known. The data stem from a study of response to subunit inactivated influenza vaccine. Study-level points and caveats: Few new T cells, the authors suggested, are recruited by each seasonal influenza vaccination.

Trimming removed 2 bases from V and 2 bases from J, with 7 bases in between. CDR3 length: 13 amino acids. Germline V gives CDR1 MNHEY, CDR2 SVGEGT. TCRdb re-derived calls from the RT-PCR reads in MiXCR, one entry per CDR3 protein. The sample has 630,000 or so distinct CDR3 sequences; approximately 15% are singletons. Source: PBMCs from blood, taken 12 days after vaccination. The sequence was obtained from a man aged 50-59 years who received an inactivated influenza vaccine. The chain recombines TRBV6-2 or TRBV6-3 with TRBJ2-7; D gene uncertain. CDR3 nucleotides: TGTGCCAGCAGTTACAACCCGACCTACGAGCAGTACTTC. Protein product: CASSYNPTYEQYF.